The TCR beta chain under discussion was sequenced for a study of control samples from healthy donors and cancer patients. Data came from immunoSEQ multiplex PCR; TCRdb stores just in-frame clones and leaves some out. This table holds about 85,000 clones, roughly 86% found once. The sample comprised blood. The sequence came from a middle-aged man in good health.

The CDR3 region is CASSQEGQRQTDTQYF. The DNA of the CDR3 is TGTGCCAGCAGCCAAGAGGGGCAGCGTCAGACAGATACGCAGTATTTT. The gene calls are TRBV4-2 and TRBJ2-3; D perhaps matches TRBD1 (5 bases). The length of the CDR3 is 16 residues. CDR1 and CDR2 (germline): LGHNA, YNFKEQ. V was shortened by 0 bases and J by 3 bases, with 13 bases between the two germline ends.